This T cell receptor beta chain was captured in a study of cytomegalovirus exposure and HLA in healthy donors. CDR3 length: 17 residues. The germline V gene has CDR1 LGHNA and CDR2 YSLEER. The junction had 11 bases not matched to a gene; V was cut back by 4 bases and J by 6 bases. This clone has a handful of counts. Its matching antigen is unknown. Everyone who donated was a healthy bone marrow donor. Study observations and caveats: The productive fraction for most TCR beta V segments was about 87% or about 30% in an earlier analysis. The classifier, whose performance was assessed in both the original and validation cohorts, reportedly diagnosed cytomegalovirus status with high specificity and sensitivity. Later analysis identified a missense DCLRE1C variant that was linked to TCR beta V- and J-gene trimming.

It was with 60 Vbeta and 13 Jbeta primers that the PCR ran. Assay used: immunoSEQ multiplex PCR; TCRdb lists only in-frame clones, some missing. In the table there are about 130,000 clones, approximately 17% of which are singletons. This chain links TRBV4-3 with TRBJ1-4; 10 bases are shared with TRBD1. What was sequenced was PBMCs. This clonotype was sampled from a female donor in good health and CMV-seropositive. The chain's CDR3 is CASSLGTGVRADEKLFF. The CDR3 nucleotides are TGCGCCAGCAGCCTCGGGACAGGGGTCAGGGCCGATGAAAAACTGTTTTTT.